This record concerns one TCR beta chain sequence. Its matching antigen is unknown. This sample is part of a study of glioma-infiltrating T cells after dendritic cell vaccination. Whole-study findings and limits: Higher TCR clonality did not directly relate to longer survival.

Documented time point: after dendritic cell vaccination, including at tumor progression/relapse. Profiling relied on immunoSEQ multiplex PCR, and the TCRdb table lists in-frame clones only, not all of them. The table has approximately 46,000 clones, approximately 89% seen once. The CDR3 has 15 amino acids. Germline V gives CDR1 KGHSH, CDR2 LQKENI. V gave up 2 bases and J gave up 4 bases; unmatched junction bases: 5. This receptor was identified in a human donor with glioblastoma. The J gene is TRBJ2-7, the V gene TRBV18; 10 bases agree with TRBD1. The starting material was blood, obtained after dendritic cell vaccination. CDR3 protein: CASSPGTGAKYEQYF. CDR3 DNA sequence: TGTGCCAGCTCACCAGGGACAGGGGCCAAATACGAGCAGTACTTC.